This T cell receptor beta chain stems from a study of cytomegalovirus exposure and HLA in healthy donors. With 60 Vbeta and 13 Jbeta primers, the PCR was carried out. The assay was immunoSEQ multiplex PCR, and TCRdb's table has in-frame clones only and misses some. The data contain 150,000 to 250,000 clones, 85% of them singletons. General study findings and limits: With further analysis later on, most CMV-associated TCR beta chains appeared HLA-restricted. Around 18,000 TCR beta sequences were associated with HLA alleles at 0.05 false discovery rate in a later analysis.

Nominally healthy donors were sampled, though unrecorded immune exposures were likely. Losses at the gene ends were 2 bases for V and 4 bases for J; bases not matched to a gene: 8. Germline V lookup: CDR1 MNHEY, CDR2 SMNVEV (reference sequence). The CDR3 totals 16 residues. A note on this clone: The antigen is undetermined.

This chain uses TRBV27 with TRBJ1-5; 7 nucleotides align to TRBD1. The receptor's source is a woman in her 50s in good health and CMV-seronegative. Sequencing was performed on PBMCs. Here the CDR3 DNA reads TGTGCCAGCAGTTTAATCTACAGGGGCCGTAATCAGCCCCAGCATTTT. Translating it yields CASSLIYRGRNQPQHF.